Listed below are T cell receptor beta chains from one sample, sequenced in a study of blood T cell repertoires in COVID-19. The assay was immunoSEQ multiplex PCR, and TCRdb's table has in-frame clones only and misses some. This sample has around 200,000 clones, with approximately 84% found just once. Sample: peripheral blood. The receptors originated from a woman older than 75 with acute or convalescent COVID-19. The CDR3 runs from the conserved cysteine through the conserved F or W. D genes are given only for firm matches. Size values are once, few and many counts, or a class for expanded clones, and some rows have none.

d_gene: TRBD1; v_gene: TRBV9; j_gene: TRBJ2-7; abundance: .; CDR3nt: TGTGCCAGCAGCCCGTGGACAGGGAACTCCTACGAGCAGTACTTC; CDR3aa: CASSPWTGNSYEQYF
d_gene: .; v_gene: TRBV3-1/TRBV3-2; j_gene: TRBJ2-3; abundance: few; CDR3nt: TGTGCCAGCAGCCCGCACGGGGGTGACACGCAGTATTTT; CDR3aa: CASSPHGGDTQYF
d_gene: .; v_gene: TRBV28; j_gene: TRBJ1-5; abundance: few; CDR3nt: TGTGCCAGCAGTTTGTCTGGCAGCAATCAGCCCCAGCATTTT; CDR3aa: CASSLSGSNQPQHF
d_gene: .; v_gene: TRBV18; j_gene: TRBJ2-7; abundance: .; CDR3nt: TGTGCCAGCTCACCACCGTTTCCTGTCGGGGTGCAGTACTTC; CDR3aa: CASSPPFPVGVQYF
d_gene: .; v_gene: TRBV18; j_gene: TRBJ1-1; abundance: .; CDR3nt: TGTGCCAGCTCACCCACATCCGGGGACACTGAAGCTTTCTTT; CDR3aa: CASSPTSGDTEAFF
d_gene: TRBD1; v_gene: TRBV5-6; j_gene: TRBJ2-5; abundance: .; CDR3nt: TGTGCCAGCAGCTTAGGGACAGGGGCCAAAGGAGAGACCCAGTACTTC; CDR3aa: CASSLGTGAKGETQYF
d_gene: .; v_gene: TRBV29-1; j_gene: TRBJ1-2; abundance: .; CDR3nt: TGCAGCGTTGGTTCGGTGGGGCCCTGGGGCTACACCTTC; CDR3aa: CSVGSVGPWGYTF
d_gene: .; v_gene: TRBV3-1/TRBV3-2; j_gene: TRBJ2-7; abundance: .; CDR3nt: TGTGCCAGCAGCCAAGGCGTAACGGGGACAATGGGTTCCCTTAGCTCCTACGAGCAGTACTTC; CDR3aa: CASSQGVTGTMGSLSSYEQYF
d_gene: .; v_gene: TRBV21-1; j_gene: TRBJ1-1; abundance: few; CDR3nt: TGTGCCAGCAGCAAATCTGGGGGGACAGGGGTTGGCACTGAAGCTTTCTTT; CDR3aa: CASSKSGGTGVGTEAFF
d_gene: .; v_gene: TRBV6-6; j_gene: TRBJ2-3; abundance: .; CDR3nt: TGTGCCGGGTGGCAAAGGAGGGCGCAGTATTTT; CDR3aa: CAGWQRRAQYF
d_gene: .; v_gene: TRBV18; j_gene: TRBJ1-1; abundance: .; CDR3nt: TGTGCCAGCTCACCAGGGCAGAACACTGAAGCTTTCTTT; CDR3aa: CASSPGQNTEAFF
d_gene: TRBD1; v_gene: TRBV19; j_gene: TRBJ2-7; abundance: once; CDR3nt: TGTGCCAGTAGTCCCCCGGACAGGGTAAGTTACGAGCAGTACTTC; CDR3aa: CASSPPDRVSYEQYF
d_gene: .; v_gene: TRBV5-8; j_gene: TRBJ2-1; abundance: .; CDR3nt: TGTGCCAGCAGCCATCAGTCGATTATGGGCAGGGGAAAGCAGTTCTTC; CDR3aa: CASSHQSIMGRGKQFF
d_gene: TRBD1; v_gene: TRBV18; j_gene: TRBJ1-3; abundance: .; CDR3nt: TGTGCCAGCTCACCAATCGGGCTCCAGGGGGACAATGGAAACACCATATATTTT; CDR3aa: CASSPIGLQGDNGNTIYF
d_gene: .; v_gene: TRBV7-3; j_gene: TRBJ2-1; abundance: .; CDR3nt: TGTGCCAGTTCCCCAGGACCCGGGGGCAATGAGCAGTTCTTC; CDR3aa: CASSPGPGGNEQFF
d_gene: .; v_gene: TRBV6-2/TRBV6-3; j_gene: TRBJ2-1; abundance: few; CDR3nt: TGTGCCAGCAGTACGTTCGAGCGGCGATACAATGAGCAGTTCTTC; CDR3aa: CASSTFERRYNEQFF
d_gene: .; v_gene: TRBV6-5; j_gene: TRBJ2-7; abundance: .; CDR3nt: TGTGCCAGCAAGGGACTCACTCCCTACGAGCAGTACTTC; CDR3aa: CASKGLTPYEQYF
d_gene: TRBD2; v_gene: TRBV11-2; j_gene: TRBJ2-3; abundance: .; CDR3nt: TGTGCCAGTAGGTTAGGGCTAGCGGTGACAGATACGCAGTATTTT; CDR3aa: CASRLGLAVTDTQYF
d_gene: TRBD1; v_gene: TRBV27; j_gene: TRBJ1-6; abundance: .; CDR3nt: TGTGCCAGCAGTTTTCTTAACAGGGGAGGTTCACCCCTCCACTTT; CDR3aa: CASSFLNRGGSPLHF
d_gene: TRBD2; v_gene: TRBV11-2; j_gene: TRBJ2-7; abundance: once; CDR3nt: TGTGCCAGCAGCCCGATAGCGGGAGGGCTTCTCGAGCAGTACTTC; CDR3aa: CASSPIAGGLLEQYF
d_gene: TRBD1; v_gene: TRBV27; j_gene: TRBJ2-3; abundance: once; CDR3nt: TGTGCCAGCAGGATGGACAGGGTACGCACAGATACGCAGTATTTT; CDR3aa: CASRMDRVRTDTQYF
d_gene: .; v_gene: TRBV2; j_gene: TRBJ1-1; abundance: .; CDR3nt: TGTGCCAGCAGTGAGCGGGGGCCCACTGAAGCTTTCTTT; CDR3aa: CASSERGPTEAFF
d_gene: .; v_gene: TRBV7-2; j_gene: TRBJ2-5; abundance: .; CDR3nt: TGTGCCAGCAGCTTAAGGACTCCCGGCCAAGAGACCCAGTACTTC; CDR3aa: CASSLRTPGQETQYF
d_gene: TRBD2; v_gene: TRBV11-2; j_gene: TRBJ2-1; abundance: .; CDR3nt: TGTGCCAGCAGCTTAGACCCCCAGCGGGGGGATGAGCAGTTCTTC; CDR3aa: CASSLDPQRGDEQFF
d_gene: .; v_gene: TRBV28; j_gene: TRBJ1-4; abundance: .; CDR3nt: TGTGCCAGCAGCCACGGATCGGCGGCCAATGAAAAACTGTTTTTT; CDR3aa: CASSHGSAANEKLFF
d_gene: .; v_gene: TRBV30; j_gene: TRBJ1-5; abundance: .; CDR3nt: TGTGCCTGGAGACGGCAGGGATTGGGCAATCAGCCCCAGCATTTT; CDR3aa: CAWRRQGLGNQPQHF
d_gene: .; v_gene: TRBV7-6; j_gene: TRBJ2-7; abundance: .; CDR3nt: TGTGCCAGCAGCCCAGTTGTAGGCGGGCTAAATGAGCAGTACTTC; CDR3aa: CASSPVVGGLNEQYF
d_gene: TRBD1; v_gene: TRBV5-4; j_gene: TRBJ1-4; abundance: .; CDR3nt: TGTGCCAGCAGCCATAGAGGGGGCGCCTCAGAAAAACTGTTTTTT; CDR3aa: CASSHRGGASEKLFF
d_gene: TRBD2; v_gene: TRBV5-1; j_gene: TRBJ2-7; abundance: .; CDR3nt: TGCGCCAGCAGTTTCATAGCGGGTCCAGCCTACGAGCAGTACTTC; CDR3aa: CASSFIAGPAYEQYF
d_gene: TRBD1; v_gene: TRBV16; j_gene: TRBJ1-1; abundance: .; CDR3nt: TGTGCCAGCAGCCAATTCACCGGGACAGTGAACACTGAAGCTTTCTTT; CDR3aa: CASSQFTGTVNTEAFF
d_gene: .; v_gene: TRBV19; j_gene: TRBJ2-2; abundance: once; CDR3nt: TGTGCCAGTAGGGAGACTAGATTAGGCGGGGAGCTGTTTTTT; CDR3aa: CASRETRLGGELFF
d_gene: .; v_gene: TRBV4-3; j_gene: TRBJ1-1; abundance: .; CDR3nt: TGCGCCAGCAGCCAAGGCCCACGGACTGAAGCTTTCTTT; CDR3aa: CASSQGPRTEAFF
d_gene: .; v_gene: TRBV7-8; j_gene: TRBJ1-1; abundance: few; CDR3nt: TGTGCCAGCCGTCCCCCTGTGAACACTGAAGCTTTCTTT; CDR3aa: CASRPPVNTEAFF
d_gene: TRBD2; v_gene: TRBV7-2; j_gene: TRBJ2-2; abundance: few; CDR3nt: TGTGCCAGCAGCTTAGCGGGGCTAGCGGAACGTACCGGGGAGCTGTTTTTT; CDR3aa: CASSLAGLAERTGELFF
d_gene: .; v_gene: TRBV28; j_gene: TRBJ1-2; abundance: .; CDR3nt: TGTGCCAGCAGTTCTCTCGGGGGTCGGGGGGTCTATGGCTACACCTTC; CDR3aa: CASSSLGGRGVYGYTF
d_gene: TRBD1; v_gene: TRBV4-3; j_gene: TRBJ2-6; abundance: .; CDR3nt: TGCGCCAGCAGCCAACGAGGCGGGGGACAGGGGACCGGGGCCAACGTCCTGACTTTC; CDR3aa: CASSQRGGGQGTGANVLTF
d_gene: .; v_gene: TRBV18; j_gene: TRBJ2-7; abundance: .; CDR3nt: TGTGCCAGCTCACCAAAACTGGCGGGGAATCATATCTACGAGCAGTACTTC; CDR3aa: CASSPKLAGNHIYEQYF
d_gene: TRBD1; v_gene: TRBV11-1; j_gene: TRBJ1-3; abundance: .; CDR3nt: TGTGCCAGCAGCGCGGACAGGGTGTATGGAAACACCATATATTTT; CDR3aa: CASSADRVYGNTIYF
d_gene: .; v_gene: TRBV30; j_gene: TRBJ1-1; abundance: .; CDR3nt: TGTGCCTGGAGTGTCAGGGGAGCGAGCACTGAAGCTTTCTTT; CDR3aa: CAWSVRGASTEAFF
d_gene: TRBD2; v_gene: TRBV10-3; j_gene: TRBJ2-1; abundance: .; CDR3nt: TGTGCCATCAGAGCACCGACTAGCGGGGGGCCCAATGAGCAGTTCTTC; CDR3aa: CAIRAPTSGGPNEQFF
d_gene: .; v_gene: TRBV27; j_gene: TRBJ1-2; abundance: .; CDR3nt: TGTGCCAGCAGTGCCGACACGTCGCGACGTGGCTACACCTTC; CDR3aa: CASSADTSRRGYTF
d_gene: TRBD2; v_gene: TRBV9; j_gene: TRBJ2-3; abundance: .; CDR3nt: TGTGCCAGCAGCGTGGTTCACGGGGGGACAGATACGCAGTATTTT; CDR3aa: CASSVVHGGTDTQYF
d_gene: .; v_gene: TRBV5-1; j_gene: TRBJ1-2; abundance: .; CDR3nt: TGCGCCAGCAGCTTGCAGGGGCCCTATGGCTACACCTTC; CDR3aa: CASSLQGPYGYTF
d_gene: .; v_gene: TRBV3-1/TRBV3-2; j_gene: TRBJ2-2; abundance: many; CDR3nt: TGTGCCAGCAGCCCGAATAAAGCCACCGGGGAGCTGTTTTTT; CDR3aa: CASSPNKATGELFF
d_gene: .; v_gene: TRBV21-1; j_gene: TRBJ2-5; abundance: .; CDR3nt: TGTGCCAGCAGCTTAGGACTAAAAGAGACCCAGTACTTC; CDR3aa: CASSLGLKETQYF
d_gene: TRBD2; v_gene: TRBV7-2; j_gene: TRBJ2-5; abundance: .; CDR3nt: TGTGCCAGCAGCTTAGCGCCGGCGGGAGCTTACCAAGTGACCCAGTACTTC; CDR3aa: CASSLAPAGAYQVTQYF
d_gene: TRBD1; v_gene: TRBV2; j_gene: TRBJ2-7; abundance: few; CDR3nt: TGTGCCAGCAGAGCGACAGGGATATACGAGCAGTACTTC; CDR3aa: CASRATGIYEQYF
d_gene: .; v_gene: TRBV4-1; j_gene: TRBJ2-3; abundance: .; CDR3nt: TGCGCCAGCAGCCAAGATGGGCAGAAGCAGGCAGATACGCAGTATTTT; CDR3aa: CASSQDGQKQADTQYF
d_gene: TRBD2; v_gene: TRBV3-1/TRBV3-2; j_gene: TRBJ2-1; abundance: .; CDR3nt: TGTGCCAGCAGCCCTCGGGGCGGGAGTCAGGTGGGTGAGCAGTTCTTC; CDR3aa: CASSPRGGSQVGEQFF
d_gene: .; v_gene: TRBV19; j_gene: TRBJ1-5; abundance: .; CDR3nt: TGTGCCAGTGCGGCTTTATCTAGCAATCAGCCCCAGCATTTT; CDR3aa: CASAALSSNQPQHF
d_gene: TRBD1; v_gene: TRBV7-2; j_gene: TRBJ1-1; abundance: .; CDR3nt: TGTGCCAGCAGTTCGGGACAGGGTCTAGCAGCTTTCTTT; CDR3aa: CASSSGQGLAAFF
d_gene: TRBD1; v_gene: TRBV28; j_gene: TRBJ1-2; abundance: .; CDR3nt: TGTGCCAGCAGCGGGGACAGAGCTAACTATGGCTACACCTTC; CDR3aa: CASSGDRANYGYTF